This TCR beta chain originates from a study of cytomegalovirus exposure and HLA in healthy donors (dated by TCRdb to the late 2010s). At the level of the whole study: An earlier analysis of approximately 640 of the donors reported 250 to 350 Gb of sequence data and more than 90 million unique TCR beta sequences from 150 million to 200 million T cells. Besides the first cohort of roughly 660 subjects, a separate validation cohort made up of 120 or so different subjects was used. A later analysis re-analyzed previously published TCR beta repertoires from approximately 670 donors and added high-resolution HLA genotyping to study TCR occurrence patterns. Because of strong linkage in the cohort, five DR-DQ haplotypes were treated as single units for association and clustering. The aim of the study was to test whether cataloging public T cell receptors could identify signatures of past pathogen exposure. An early release that covered roughly 600 HLA-typed donors contained around 330 gigabases of sequencing data and about 93 million unique TCR sequences. A later genetic analysis took genome-wide SNP genotypes for about 65% of the 666 donors and used that subset as a discovery cohort. To decide whether each TCR beta V gene segment behaved as functional or pseudogenic, an earlier analysis of approximately 620 of the donors relied on high-throughput TCR beta sequencing. Rather than using new phenotypic data, the later analysis identified candidate immune exposures from TCR beta sequences and from how often those sequences occurred across donors. Among a few hundred genotyped donors of the cohort, an average of approximately 240,000 unique TCR beta nucleotide sequences were sequenced per donor, roughly 18% of them non-productive. The study profiled the T cell repertoires of fewer than 850 subjects by immunosequencing and related them to cytomegalovirus serostatus. The genetic ancestry cluster associated with self-reported Caucasian donors included 81% of the approximately 400 genotyped donors. Every discovery cohort repertoire had been produced on one sequencing platform. The study combined high-throughput TCR immunosequencing, statistical association of individual TCRs with disease status, and machine learning to predict cytomegalovirus infection status. Donor age, sex, ethnicity and CMV serostatus were collected together with the repertoire data. Typing coverage varied by locus: 629-630 donors for A, B, C, DRB1 and DQB1; approximately 520 for DQA1; more than 600 for DPA1; 450 to 480 for DPB1. Both class I and class II loci were covered by HLA typing, at four-digit resolution. Broader findings and caveats from the paper: Linkage disequilibrium might explain the correlated functional status among segregating V segments, but an unknown experimental factor could not be excluded. In a later genetic analysis, fewer N-insertions in productive TCRs were reported among donors in an Asian-associated ancestry cluster than the roughly 700-donor mean. A later analysis found that most CMV-associated TCR beta chains appeared HLA-restricted, with HLA associations seemingly driven largely by CMV exposure. A few of the identified cytomegalovirus-associated TCR beta chains were confirmed in vitro to be specific for cytomegalovirus antigens. In a later analysis, several top co-occurrence clusters were reported to appear linked to parvovirus B19, influenza, CMV and Epstein-Barr virus. The earlier analysis of 587 of the donors excluded approximately 17 rarely observed V segments, including chromosome 9 orphons, because counts were too low. Most TCR sequences were seen in very few donors, while some public TCRs were found in many individuals. Some IMGT-functional V segments, including TRBV6-2 and TRBV6-3, could not be distinguished by the 87-base-pair reads and were therefore excluded. When HLA alleles, especially DR and DQ, strongly co-occurred, attributing TCR associations to individual alleles was difficult. The study gave a list of 150 to 200 TCR beta chains associated with cytomegalovirus. It was suggested by the authors that the approach could potentially be generalized to other disease states and immunological phenotypes. Immune exposure information for the cohort was limited to CMV serostatus. Broadly in line with IMGT annotations, most TCR beta V segments showed up in productive rearrangements about 87% or about 30% of the time in an earlier analysis of approximately 640 of the donors. The presence/absence analyses assumed that sequencing depth was roughly uniform across donors, and that assumption may not be true. Cytomegalovirus status was reported to be diagnosed by the classifier with high specificity and sensitivity in both the original and validation cohorts. A group of highly shared sequence variants was considered likely to be a technical artifact of the sequencing pipeline. In a later analysis, HLA-associated TCR beta chains showed more clonal expansion and lower generation probabilities than non-associated chains that were equally common. This cohort had only TCR beta chains sequenced, and the lack of alpha or paired-chain data limited which features could be detected. Specific HLA alleles were associated with some 15,000 TCR beta sequences at a false discovery rate of 0.05 in a later analysis. In a later analysis, TCR association rates were found to vary across HLA loci, with the most associated TCRs seen for DRB1 alleles and the fewest for HLA-C alleles. V-gene and J-gene trimming of TCR beta chains was associated with a missense DCLRE1C variant in a later genetic analysis, and the association was replicated in an independent cohort. A further reported finding was that TCR beta sequences accurately predicted the HLA-A and HLA-B alleles for most subjects in the first cohort. HLA typing was unavailable for some donors at each locus, so association tests used only the typed subset.

Receptor libraries were prepared by the immunoSEQ multiplex PCR assay. For the multiplex PCR, a mixture combining 60 forward primers for TCR Vbeta segments and 13 reverse primers for TCR Jbeta segments was used. A multiplex PCR assay on genomic DNA amplified the CDR3 region of rearranged TCR beta genes. The amplified TCR beta libraries were sequenced on the Illumina HiSeq System as 87-base-pair reads. Concerning the study's data processing: Across the 500 to 700 repertoires, a later analysis counted around 80 million unique TCR beta chains, around 11 million of which were shared by at least two donors. To remove PCR and sequencing errors, raw reads were error-corrected and collapsed into unique sequences using a nearest-neighbor algorithm that merged closely related sequences. V, D and J gene segments were assigned by aligning CDR3 sequences to IMGT reference sequences. For a sequence to be retained, at least a six-nucleotide match to both a V gene segment and a J gene segment was required. Rearrangements were classified as productive when the CDR3 lacked stop codons and remained in frame with V and J, and all other rearrangements were classified as non-productive. Following IMGT convention, CDR3 was defined as the stretch from the second conserved V-encoded cysteine to the conserved J-encoded phenylalanine. In an earlier analysis of roughly 610 of the donors, sequences lacking an unambiguous match to a single V gene segment were excluded. An earlier analysis of fewer than 650 of the donors classified V segments as functional when productive rearrangements were above 56.7% and as segregating when the standard deviation between donors was above 5%. A statistical classification framework was developed to diagnose cytomegalovirus status using the catalog of TCR beta chain sequences. In a later analysis, TCR nucleotide sequences were compared against IMGT/GENE-DB human TR gene sequences so that V and J genes could be assigned. In a later analysis, CDR3 sequences and most-parsimonious VDJ recombination scenarios were assigned using the TCRdist pipeline. In a later analysis, every TCR beta chain was defined by the combination of its CDR3 amino acid sequence and its V-gene family, and reads without a unique V-gene family were dropped. As a way to deal with suspected cross-contamination and a sequencing artifact, a later analysis dropped over 550 nucleotide sequences that were highly shared and had low generation probability. In a later analysis, a clonal expansion index for each public chain was calculated from normalized within-repertoire ranks of inferred template counts. Generation probabilities in a later analysis came from a VDJ recombination model fitted to out-of-frame rearrangements, and those results were checked against IGoR. In a later analysis, hypergeometric tests were used to score TCR-TCR, TCR-HLA and TCR-CMV co-occurrence, with a repertoire-size bias correction applied to TCR pairs. A later analysis estimated false discovery rates by permuting HLA or CMV assignments 20 times. In a later analysis, co-occurring TCRs were grouped using DBSCAN, and TCRdist sequence similarity was added for clustering within HLA-allele-positive subsets. For co-occurrence clustering, repertoires with fewer than 30,000 or more than 120,000 public chains were excluded, along with four or five repertoires with anomalous nucleotide sharing. TCRdb took this table from immuneACCESS and kept in-frame rearrangements with V and J called. Such tables lack part of the clones; where checked against another copy, unresolved V genes explain under half of the gap, and the rest is unexplained. Clonal size and the V and J genes are those of that table, whereas D and trimming came from the DNA. The table kept for this sample lists around 150,000 clones. Roughly 2.6% of the sample goes to the ten largest clones.

The CDR3 sequence holds 16 residues, the cysteine and phenylalanine included. CDR3 DNA only is kept here, 48 bases in frame from base 1. Cut back by 6 bases and 4 bases, the V and J ends lie 21 bases apart. According to the germline V gene (reference sequence), CDR1 reads LNHDA and CDR2 reads SQIVND. Concerning this clone: It lacks a known antigen.

The cohort consisted of 666 healthy bone marrow donors. All cohort members were sampled while nominally healthy, although unrecorded immune exposures were likely present. The donor tested CMV seronegative and was one of the 352 seronegative cohort members. A peripheral blood sample was collected from each donor, and TCR beta sequencing was performed on peripheral blood mononuclear cells. The Qiagen DNeasy Blood Extraction Kit was used to extract genomic DNA from the blood cell samples. Sequencing was carried out using PBMCs. Recombination joined TRBV19 with TRBJ1-1; the best D guess is TRBD1, with 6 bases matching. The clonotype was recovered from a man in his forties in good health and CMV-seronegative. The nucleotide sequence reads TGTGCCAGTAGCCCCGGGACATTTTCGAGGGGCACTGAAGCTTTCTTT. It specifies CASSPGTFSRGTEAFF.